Each of the 8 T cell receptor beta chains below was sequenced from the same sample in a study of blood T cell repertoires in COVID-19. The method was immunoSEQ multiplex PCR; TCRdb's version includes in-frame clones alone and lacks a portion of them. This sample has 250,000 or so clones, with roughly 87% found just once. The sample comprised PBMCs or T cells enriched from blood (not recorded which). These receptors all come from a man aged 25-40 years who had recovered from COVID-19.

V usage is TRBV5-1 and J usage is TRBJ2-7; tentatively, D is TRBD1 (5 bases). Germline lookup yields CDR1 SGHRS and CDR2 YFSETQ. Between the trimmed V and J ends, which lost 0 bases and 6 bases, there was a span of 10 bases. The CDR3 covers 13 residues. The CDR3 here is CASSLEYRREQYF. The CDR3 DNA reads TGCGCCAGCAGCTTGGAATACAGGCGCGAGCAGTACTTC.

J is TRBJ2-7 and V is TRBV28; 9 positions agree with TRBD2. The trim removed 8 bases at V and 3 bases at J, leaving 5 bases unmatched. The CDR3 has 13 amino acids. Germline V gene data show CDR1 as MDHEN and CDR2 as SYDVKM. CDR3 in amino acids: CASGAGGVYEQYF. In nucleotides, the CDR3 is TGTGCCAGCGGAGCGGGAGGAGTCTACGAGCAGTACTTC.

This clone was seen more than once but under ten times. J is TRBJ1-5 and V is TRBV19, with TRBD1 matching over 9 bases. The germline V gene encodes CDR1 LNHDA and CDR2 SQIVND (reference sequence). The CDR3 length is 15 residues. Germline trimming cut 6 bases from V and 5 bases from J; bases unmatched to any gene: 8. CDR3 residues: CASSPGGQGYQPQHF. The CDR3 DNA reads as TGTGCCAGTAGCCCGGGGGGACAGGGCTATCAGCCCCAGCATTTT.

The CDR3 protein is CASSYSIGVSRTYEQYF. The CDR3 region has the DNA TGTGCCAGCAGTTACTCGATAGGGGTGTCGCGAACCTACGAGCAGTACTTC. The chain joins TRBV6-2 or TRBV6-3 to TRBJ2-7; D perhaps matches TRBD1 (5 bases). Trimming stripped 0 bases from V and 2 bases from J, with 17 bases between. The CDR3 runs 17 residues. Germline CDR1 reads MNHEY; CDR2 reads SVGEGT.

Here the CDR3 DNA reads TGTGCCAGCAGCTTACAGTCCCCAGGGAACACCGGGGAGCTGTTTTTT. It specifies CASSLQSPGNTGELFF. The chain is built from TRBV7-3 and TRBJ2-2; D not certain. Germline V gives CDR1 SGHTA, CDR2 FQGTGA. CDR3 length: 16 amino acids. V dropped 2 bases and J dropped 1 base, with 11 bases sitting between them.

This chain links TRBV6-5 with TRBJ1-2; D perhaps matches TRBD1 (5 bases). This CDR3 comprises 16 residues. Trimming removed 0 bases from V and 1 base from J, with 12 bases in between. Germline CDR1 MNHEY, CDR2 SVGAGI. The DNA of the CDR3 is TGTGCCAGCAGTTACTCGGTAGCGGGGGGTAACTATGGCTACACCTTC. Translated: CASSYSVAGGNYGYTF.

This chain joins TRBV27 and TRBJ1-2, with TRBD1 matching over 7 bases. The CDR3 loop spans 14 amino acids. The V segment lost 5 bases and the J segment 14 bases; nucleotides outside the gene matches: 17. CDR1 is MNHEY, CDR2 SMNVEV, per germline (reference sequence). The CDR3 is CASSRTGARPVGTF. The CDR3 DNA sequence: TGTGCCAGCAGTCGAACAGGGGCGAGGCCAGTGGGGACCTTC.

The chain combines TRBV9 with TRBJ1-3; 7 nucleotides agree with TRBD1. The CDR3 covers 15 residues. V lost 5 bases, J lost 3 bases, and 8 bases stayed unmatched. Germline loops: CDR1 SGDLS, CDR2 YYNGEE. The CDR3 nucleotides read TGTGCCAGCAGTTATCTAGGGGGCGATGGAAACACCATATATTTT. Residues: CASSYLGGDGNTIYF.